These 4 T cell receptor beta chains originate from one sample sequenced in a study of shared clonotypes between healthy human individuals. Clones were read by immunoSEQ multiplex PCR, and TCRdb kept only the in-frame ones, dropping some. Among more than 900,000 clones listed, roughly 74% were seen once. The sample was memory CD4+ T cells from PBMCs. Subset reported: CD45RA-negative fraction. The receptors derive from a young man in good health. Some clones in this sample may be carry-over from other donors' samples.

The sample holds one count of this clone. The chain links TRBV5-1 to TRBJ2-5; TRBD2 aligns across 15 bases. This CDR3 comprises 18 residues. The V segment lost 0 bases and the J segment 1 base; nucleotides outside the gene matches: 4. Germline V gives CDR1 SGHRS, CDR2 YFSETQ. The chain's CDR3 is CASSLAGTSGRFQETQYF. CDR3 bases: TGCGCCAGCAGCTTGGCTGGGACTAGCGGGAGGTTCCAAGAGACCCAGTACTTC.

This rearrangement joins TRBV5-1 to TRBJ2-7; a possible D gene is TRBD2 (6 bases). Germline V gives CDR1 SGHRS, CDR2 YFSETQ. The CDR3 spans 14 residues. Deletions cut 5 bases from V and 2 bases from J, with 14 bases between. CDR3 in DNA: TGCGCCAGCAGGTACGGGACTGGTACCTACGAGCAGTACTTC. This gives the protein CASRYGTGTYEQYF.

This chain uses TRBV6-1 with TRBJ2-7; D gene ambiguous. The germline gives CDR1 MNHNS, CDR2 SASEGT. This CDR3 is 14 amino acids long. V lost 6 bases and J 3 bases, leaving 15 bases between the germline ends. CDR3 sequence reads: CASRTGLKDYEQYF. CDR3 DNA: TGTGCCAGCAGGACCGGTCTCAAGGACTACGAGCAGTACTTC.

The rearrangement links TRBV2 to TRBJ1-2; D remains unclear. The V end was cut by 6 bases, the J end by 6 bases, with 17 bases between. CDR1 is SNHLY, CDR2 FYNNEI, per germline. The CDR3 runs to 14 residues. The CDR3 sequence: CASSPGQAVHGYTF. The CDR3 coding sequence is TGTGCCAGCAGCCCGGGTCAGGCTGTTCATGGCTACACCTTC. Together with reference TRBV2 and TRBJ1-2, the CDR3 gives the full variable domain: EPEVTQTPSHQVTQMGQEVILRCVPISNHLYFYWYRQILGQKVEFLVSFYNNEISEKSEIFDDQFSVERPDGSNFTLKIRSTKLEDSAMYFCASSPGQAVHGYTFGSGTRLTVV.